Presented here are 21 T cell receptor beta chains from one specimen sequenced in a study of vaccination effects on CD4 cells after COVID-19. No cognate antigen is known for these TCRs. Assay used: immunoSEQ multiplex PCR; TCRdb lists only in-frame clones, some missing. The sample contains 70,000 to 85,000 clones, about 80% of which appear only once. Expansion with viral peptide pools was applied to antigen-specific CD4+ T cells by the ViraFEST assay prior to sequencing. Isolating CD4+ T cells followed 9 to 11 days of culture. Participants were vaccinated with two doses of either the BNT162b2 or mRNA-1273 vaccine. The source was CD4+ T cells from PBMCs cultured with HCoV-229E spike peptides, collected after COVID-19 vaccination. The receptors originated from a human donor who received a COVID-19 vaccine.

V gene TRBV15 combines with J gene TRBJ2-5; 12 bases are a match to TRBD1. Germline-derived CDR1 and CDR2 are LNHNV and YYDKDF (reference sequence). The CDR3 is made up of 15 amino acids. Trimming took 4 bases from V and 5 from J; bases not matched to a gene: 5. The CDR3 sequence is CATSKSGTGGETQYF. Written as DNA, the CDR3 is TGTGCCACCAGCAAGTCCGGGACAGGGGGCGAGACCCAGTACTTC.

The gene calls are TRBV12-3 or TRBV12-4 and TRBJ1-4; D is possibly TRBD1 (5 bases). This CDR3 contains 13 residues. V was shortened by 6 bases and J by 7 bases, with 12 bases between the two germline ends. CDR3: CASRPGTVEKLFF. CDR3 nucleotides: TGTGCCAGCAGGCCCGGGACGGTTGAAAAACTGTTTTTT.

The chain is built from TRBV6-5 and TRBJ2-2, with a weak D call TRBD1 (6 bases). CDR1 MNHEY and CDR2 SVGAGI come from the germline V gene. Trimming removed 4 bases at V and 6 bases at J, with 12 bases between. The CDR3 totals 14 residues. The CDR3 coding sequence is TGTGCCAGCAGTTTAAACAGGGAATCCGGGGAGCTGTTTTTT. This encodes CASSLNRESGELFF.

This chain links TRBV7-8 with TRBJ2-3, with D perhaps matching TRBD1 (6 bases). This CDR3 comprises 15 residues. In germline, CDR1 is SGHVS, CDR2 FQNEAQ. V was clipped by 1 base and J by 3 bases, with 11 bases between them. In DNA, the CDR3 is TGTGCCAGCAGCTTAGTTCAGGGGCCGACAGATACGCAGTATTTT. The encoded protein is CASSLVQGPTDTQYF.

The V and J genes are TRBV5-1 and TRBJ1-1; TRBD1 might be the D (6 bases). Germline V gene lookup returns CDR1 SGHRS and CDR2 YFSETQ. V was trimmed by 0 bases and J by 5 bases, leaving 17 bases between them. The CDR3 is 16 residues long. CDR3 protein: CASSLATGGRLTEAFF. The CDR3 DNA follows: TGCGCCAGCAGCTTGGCCACCGGGGGGCGCCTGACTGAAGCTTTCTTT.

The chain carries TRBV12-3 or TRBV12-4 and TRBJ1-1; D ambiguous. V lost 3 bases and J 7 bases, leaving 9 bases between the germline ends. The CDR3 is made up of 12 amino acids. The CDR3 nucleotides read TGTGCCAGCAGTTTGACAAGGGTTGAAGCTTTCTTT. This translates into CASSLTRVEAFF.

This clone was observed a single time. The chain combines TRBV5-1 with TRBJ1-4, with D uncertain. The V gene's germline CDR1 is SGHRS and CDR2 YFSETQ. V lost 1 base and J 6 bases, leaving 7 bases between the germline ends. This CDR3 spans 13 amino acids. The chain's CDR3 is CASSLIGDEKLFF. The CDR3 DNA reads TGCGCCAGCAGCTTGATCGGGGATGAAAAACTGTTTTTT.

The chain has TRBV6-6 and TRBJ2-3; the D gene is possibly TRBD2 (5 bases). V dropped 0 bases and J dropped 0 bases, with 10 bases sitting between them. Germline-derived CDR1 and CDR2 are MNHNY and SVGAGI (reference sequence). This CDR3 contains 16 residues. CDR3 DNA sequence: TGTGCCAGCAGTTACTCGGCTAGCAGAAGCACAGATACGCAGTATTTT. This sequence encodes CASSYSASRSTDTQYF.

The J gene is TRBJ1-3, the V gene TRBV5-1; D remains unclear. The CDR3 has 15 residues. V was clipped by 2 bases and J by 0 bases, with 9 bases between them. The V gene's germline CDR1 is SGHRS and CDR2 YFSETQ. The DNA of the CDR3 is TGCGCCAGCAGCTTAAGCGGCAACTCTGGAAACACCATATATTTT. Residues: CASSLSGNSGNTIYF.

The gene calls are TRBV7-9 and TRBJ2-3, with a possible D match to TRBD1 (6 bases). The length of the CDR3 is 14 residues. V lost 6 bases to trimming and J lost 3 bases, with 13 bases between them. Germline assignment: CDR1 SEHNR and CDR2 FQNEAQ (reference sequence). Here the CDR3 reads CASSKPGQTDTQYF. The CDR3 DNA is TGTGCCAGCAGTAAACCTGGACAGACAGATACGCAGTATTTT.

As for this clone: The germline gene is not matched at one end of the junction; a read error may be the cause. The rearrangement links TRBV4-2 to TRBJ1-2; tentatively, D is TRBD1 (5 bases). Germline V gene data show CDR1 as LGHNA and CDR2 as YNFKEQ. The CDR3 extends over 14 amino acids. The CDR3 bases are TGTGCCAGCAGCCAAGATGGGGCGACAGCGCAAAGGCCCTTC. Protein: CASSQDGATAQRPF.

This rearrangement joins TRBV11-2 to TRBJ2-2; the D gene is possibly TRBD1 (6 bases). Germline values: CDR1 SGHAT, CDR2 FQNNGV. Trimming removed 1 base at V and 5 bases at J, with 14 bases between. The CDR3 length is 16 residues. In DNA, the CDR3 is TGTGCCAGCAGCTTAGTACCAGGGGCTACTACCGGGGAGCTGTTTTTT. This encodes CASSLVPGATTGELFF.

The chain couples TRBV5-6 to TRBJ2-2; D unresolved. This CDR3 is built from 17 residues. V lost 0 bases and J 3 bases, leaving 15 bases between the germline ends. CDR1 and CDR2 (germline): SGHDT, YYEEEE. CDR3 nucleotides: TGTGCCAGCAGCTTGGCCTATGGGTCCCGGGACACCGGGGAGCTGTTTTTT. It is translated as CASSLAYGSRDTGELFF.

The DNA for the CDR3 is TGTGCCAGCAGCTCGGGATTTACAGGCGAGCAGTACGTC. It yields the protein CASSSGFTGEQYV. The V gene is TRBV5-5, the J gene TRBJ2-7; D could derive from TRBD1 or TRBD2 (5 bases each). V lost 3 bases and J 6 bases, leaving 13 bases between the germline ends. The CDR3 loop spans 13 amino acids. CDR1 and CDR2 (germline): SGHKS, YYEKEE (reference sequence).

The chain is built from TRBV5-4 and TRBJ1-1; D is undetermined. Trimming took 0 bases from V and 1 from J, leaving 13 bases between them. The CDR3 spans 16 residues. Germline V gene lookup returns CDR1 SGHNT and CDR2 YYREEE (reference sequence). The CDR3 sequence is CASSLDVPGGNTEAFF. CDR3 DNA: TGTGCCAGCAGCTTGGATGTCCCGGGAGGGAACACTGAAGCTTTCTTT.

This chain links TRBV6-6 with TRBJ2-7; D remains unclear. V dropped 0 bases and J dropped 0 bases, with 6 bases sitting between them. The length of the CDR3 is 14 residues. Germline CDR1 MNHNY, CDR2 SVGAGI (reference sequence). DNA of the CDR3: TGTGCCAGCAGTTACTCGGGCCGCTCCTACGAGCAGTACGTC. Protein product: CASSYSGRSYEQYV.

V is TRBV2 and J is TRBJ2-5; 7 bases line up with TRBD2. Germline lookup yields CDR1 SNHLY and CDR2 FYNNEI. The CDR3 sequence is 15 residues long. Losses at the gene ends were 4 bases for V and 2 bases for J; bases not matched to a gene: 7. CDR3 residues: CASSGLGAGQETQYF. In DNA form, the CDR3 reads TGTGCCAGCAGTGGTCTGGGAGCGGGGCAAGAGACCCAGTACTTC.

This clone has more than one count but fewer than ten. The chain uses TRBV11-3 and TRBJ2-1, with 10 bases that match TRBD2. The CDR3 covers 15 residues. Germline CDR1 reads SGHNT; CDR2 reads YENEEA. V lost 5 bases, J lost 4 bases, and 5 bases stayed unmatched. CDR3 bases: TGTGCCAGCAGCCTGACTAGCGGGTTTTACAATGAGCAGTTCTTC. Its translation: CASSLTSGFYNEQFF.

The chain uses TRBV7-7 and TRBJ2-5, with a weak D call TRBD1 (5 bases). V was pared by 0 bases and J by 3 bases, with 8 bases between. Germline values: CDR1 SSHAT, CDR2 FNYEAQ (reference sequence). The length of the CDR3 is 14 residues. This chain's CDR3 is CASSLAPGKETQYF. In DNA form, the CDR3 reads TGTGCCAGCAGCTTAGCTCCAGGGAAAGAGACCCAGTACTTC.

This chain's CDR3 is CASSQSRDRVGEQYV. The CDR3 DNA is TGTGCCAGCTCACAAAGTAGGGACAGGGTGGGCGAGCAGTACGTC. This chain joins TRBV18 and TRBJ2-7, with 9 bases identical to TRBD1. The CDR3 is 15 residues long. The germline V gene encodes CDR1 KGHSH and CDR2 LQKENI. The ends lost 4 bases at V and 6 bases at J; junction bases unmatched: 10.

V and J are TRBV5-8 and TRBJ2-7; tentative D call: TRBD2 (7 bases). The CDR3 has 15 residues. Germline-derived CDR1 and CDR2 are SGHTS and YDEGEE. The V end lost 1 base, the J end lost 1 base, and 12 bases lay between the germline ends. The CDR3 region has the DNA TGTGCCAGCAGCTTGCGGGGGGCAGGATCCTACGAGCAGTACGTC. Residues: CASSLRGAGSYEQYV.